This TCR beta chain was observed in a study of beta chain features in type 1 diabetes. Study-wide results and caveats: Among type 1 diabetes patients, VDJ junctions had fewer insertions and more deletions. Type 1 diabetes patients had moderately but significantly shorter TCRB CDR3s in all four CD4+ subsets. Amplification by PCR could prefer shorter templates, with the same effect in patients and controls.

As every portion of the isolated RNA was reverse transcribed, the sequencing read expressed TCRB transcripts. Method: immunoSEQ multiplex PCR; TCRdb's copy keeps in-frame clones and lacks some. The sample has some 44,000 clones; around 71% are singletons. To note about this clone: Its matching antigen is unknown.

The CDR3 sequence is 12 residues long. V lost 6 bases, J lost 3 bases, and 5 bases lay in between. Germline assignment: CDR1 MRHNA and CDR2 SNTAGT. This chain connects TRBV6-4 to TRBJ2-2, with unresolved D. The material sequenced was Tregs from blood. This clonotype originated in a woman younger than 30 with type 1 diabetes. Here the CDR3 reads CASRRDTGELFF. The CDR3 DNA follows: TGTGCCAGCAGACGGGACACCGGGGAGCTGTTTTTT.